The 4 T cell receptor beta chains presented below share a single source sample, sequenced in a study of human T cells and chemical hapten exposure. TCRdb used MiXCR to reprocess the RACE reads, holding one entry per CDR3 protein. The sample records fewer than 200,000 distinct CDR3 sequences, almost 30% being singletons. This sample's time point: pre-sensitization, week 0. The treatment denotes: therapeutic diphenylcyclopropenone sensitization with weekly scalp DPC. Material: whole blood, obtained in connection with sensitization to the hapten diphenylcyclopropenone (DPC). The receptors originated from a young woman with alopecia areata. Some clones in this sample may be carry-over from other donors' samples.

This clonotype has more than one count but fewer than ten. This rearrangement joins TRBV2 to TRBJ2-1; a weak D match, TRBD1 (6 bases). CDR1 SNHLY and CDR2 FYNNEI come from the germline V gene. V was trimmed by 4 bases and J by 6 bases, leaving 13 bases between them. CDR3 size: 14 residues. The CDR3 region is CASSAPQGSNEQFF. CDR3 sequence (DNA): TGTGCCAGCAGTGCTCCGCAGGGGAGCAATGAGCAGTTCTTC.

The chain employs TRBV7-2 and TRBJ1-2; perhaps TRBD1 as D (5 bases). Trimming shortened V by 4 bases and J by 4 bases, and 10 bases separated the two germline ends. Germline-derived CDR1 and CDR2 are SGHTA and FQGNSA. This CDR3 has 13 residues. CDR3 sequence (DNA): TGTGCCAGCAGCTCGACAGATGTCTATGGCTACACCTTC. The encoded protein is CASSSTDVYGYTF.

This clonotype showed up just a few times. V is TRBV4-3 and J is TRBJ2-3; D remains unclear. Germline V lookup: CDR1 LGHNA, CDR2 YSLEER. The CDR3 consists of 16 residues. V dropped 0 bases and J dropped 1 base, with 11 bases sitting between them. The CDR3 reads CASSQEAGFGTDTQYF. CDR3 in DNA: TGCGCCAGCAGCCAAGAAGCTGGGTTTGGCACAGATACGCAGTATTTT.

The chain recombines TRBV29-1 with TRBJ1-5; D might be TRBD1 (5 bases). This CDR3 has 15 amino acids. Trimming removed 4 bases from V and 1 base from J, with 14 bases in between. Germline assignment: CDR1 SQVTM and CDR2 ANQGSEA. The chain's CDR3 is CSVGWGEVSNQPQHF. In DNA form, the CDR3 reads TGCAGCGTTGGCTGGGGGGAAGTGAGCAATCAGCCCCAGCATTTT.